This T cell receptor (beta chain) derives from a study of control samples from healthy donors and cancer patients. Assay used: immunoSEQ multiplex PCR; TCRdb lists only in-frame clones, some missing. The profile shows 170,000 or so clones, 80% to 95% of them singletons. Germline CDR1 and CDR2: SGHRS and YFSETQ. The ends lost 2 bases at V and 6 bases at J; junction bases unmatched: 3. This CDR3 is built from 14 residues. Sequencing used blood. The chain recombines TRBV5-1 with TRBJ2-2; 8 positions match TRBD1. The clonotype was recovered from a woman aged 40 to 55 in good health. The CDR3 protein is CASSLGQGAGELFF. CDR3 nucleotides: TGCGCCAGCAGCTTAGGACAGGGAGCCGGGGAGCTGTTTTTT.